This entry lists 29 T cell receptor beta chains sequenced from one sample in a study of shared clonotypes between healthy human individuals. Libraries were prepared by immunoSEQ multiplex PCR; TCRdb keeps only in-frame clonotypes and omits some of them. The data hold hundreds of thousands of clones, with approximately 95% observed a single time. The sequenced material came from naive CD4+ T cells sorted from blood. Subset given: CD45RA+ positively selected. Receptors were obtained from a woman aged 30 to 39 in good health.

The chain joins TRBV28 to TRBJ2-3; D is undetermined. This CDR3 has 11 residues. Germline values: CDR1 MDHEN, CDR2 SYDVKM. Trimming stripped 3 bases from V and 8 bases from J, with 6 bases between. DNA of the CDR3: TGTGCCAGCAGTTTGAGGTTTACGCAGTATTTT. This encodes CASSLRFTQYF.

With regard to this clone: Other DNA sequences from this sample encode an identical CDR3 as well. This chain uses TRBV2 with TRBJ2-7; 7 bases map to TRBD1. Germline values: CDR1 SNHLY, CDR2 FYNNEI. J lost 3 bases, V lost 7 bases, and 3 bases had no gene match. The CDR3 sequence is 12 residues long. CDR3 bases: TGTGCCAGCACCCGGGACAGCTACGAGCAGTACTTC. As protein: CASTRDSYEQYF.

The gene calls are TRBV9 and TRBJ2-3; D possibly corresponds to TRBD2 (5 bases). From germline, CDR1 is SGDLS and CDR2 YYNGEE. This CDR3 is built from 16 residues. Trimming pared 0 bases from V and 4 bases from J, leaving 15 bases between. The CDR3 sequence is CASSVGSGLPSDTQYF. CDR3 coding DNA: TGTGCCAGCAGCGTAGGGAGCGGATTACCCTCAGATACGCAGTATTTT. Drawing the rest from reference TRBV9 and TRBJ2-3, the complete variable domain is DSGVTQTPKHLITATGQRVTLRCSPRSGDLSVYWYQQSLDQGLQFLIQYYNGEERAKGNILERFSAQQFPDLHSELNLSSLELGDSALYFCASSVGSGLPSDTQYFGPGTRLTVL.

The chain joins TRBV5-4 to TRBJ2-5; possible D gene TRBD1, 6 bases. The tail of the sequence fits TRBJ2-7 better, so the J call may be wrong. The length of the CDR3 is 15 residues. The germline V gene has CDR1 SGHNT and CDR2 YYREEE (reference sequence). The CDR3 nucleotides read TGTGCCAGCAGCTCCCCGACAGGAGACGAATACGAGCAGTACTTC. The encoded protein is CASSSPTGDEYEQYF.

The J gene is TRBJ2-7, the V gene TRBV11-1; D call uncertain. V gave up 1 base and J gave up 6 bases, with 13 bases separating them. The CDR3 runs 14 residues. From germline, CDR1 is SGHAT and CDR2 FQDESV (reference sequence). This CDR3 reads CASSLVQAKGEQYF. The CDR3 DNA follows: TGTGCCAGCAGCTTAGTCCAGGCTAAGGGCGAGCAGTACTTC.

In DNA, the CDR3 is TGTGCCAGCTCACCGGGGTGGGCGCGGGAGGGCCCCTACAATGAGCAGTTCTTC. It specifies CASSPGWAREGPYNEQFF. The rearrangement joins TRBV18 to TRBJ2-1, with 9 bases matching TRBD2. This CDR3 contains 18 residues. V was pared by 3 bases and J by 2 bases, with 11 bases of the junction left unmatched. CDR1 is KGHSH and CDR2 is LQKENI in the germline V gene.

This clone was found a few times. The V gene is TRBV7-9, the J gene TRBJ1-2; D is uncertain. With 1 base removed from V and 4 bases from J, the gap between germline ends came to 4 bases. Looked up from germline, CDR1 is SEHNR and CDR2 is FQNEAQ (reference sequence). The CDR3 covers 12 residues. The CDR3 bases are TGTGCCAGCAGCTTAGATGTCTATGGCTACACCTTC. As protein: CASSLDVYGYTF.

V and J are TRBV28 and TRBJ2-7, with 11 nucleotides matching TRBD2. There are 14 residues in the CDR3. With 2 bases clipped from V and 5 bases from J, the junction kept 2 bases outside the gene matches. Germline CDR1 reads MDHEN; CDR2 reads SYDVKM. CDR3 region: CASSLIAGGNEQYF. CDR3 in DNA: TGTGCCAGCAGTTTAATAGCGGGAGGGAACGAGCAGTACTTC.

The rearrangement joins TRBV10-3 to TRBJ1-1; D unresolved. The CDR3 loop spans 14 amino acids. CDR1 is ENHRY, CDR2 SYGVKD, per germline. Trimming took 2 bases from V and 0 from J, leaving 7 bases between them. For the CDR3, the DNA is TGTGCCATCAGTGAGACTTACATGAACACTGAAGCTTTCTTT. This codes for CAISETYMNTEAFF.

The chain links TRBV5-1 to TRBJ2-2, with 7 positions matching TRBD1. This CDR3 comprises 17 residues. Germline V CDR1 and CDR2: SGHRS, YFSETQ. Trimming removed 2 bases from V and 3 bases from J; junction bases left unmatched: 10. Here the CDR3 DNA reads TGCGCCAGCAGCTTCGGCTCCGACAGGGCGCACACCGGGGAGCTGTTTTTT. Translated, it gives CASSFGSDRAHTGELFF.

V usage is TRBV5-1 and J usage is TRBJ2-5, with 8 bases identical to TRBD1. Germline V gives CDR1 SGHRS, CDR2 YFSETQ. V dropped 4 bases and J dropped 1; count of bases not matched to a gene: 3. CDR3 length: 14 residues. The CDR3 nucleotides are TGCGCCAGCAGCGCCGGACAGGGCCAAGAGACCCAGTACTTC. Its translation: CASSAGQGQETQYF.

The gene calls are TRBV28 and TRBJ1-4; D perhaps matches TRBD1 (5 bases). With 1 base removed from V and 6 bases from J, the gap between germline ends came to 18 bases. The CDR3 is made up of 17 amino acids. Germline V gene sequence: CDR1 MDHEN, CDR2 SYDVKM. Here the CDR3 reads CASSLYTQGWDHEKLFF. CDR3 in DNA: TGTGCCAGCAGTTTATATACCCAGGGCTGGGACCATGAAAAACTGTTTTTT.

This clone appeared once. The V call is TRBV2, the J call TRBJ1-6; D unresolved. The V gene's germline CDR1 is SNHLY and CDR2 FYNNEI. This CDR3 spans 15 amino acids. The V and J ends lost 3 bases and 7 bases respectively, with 13 bases between them. In DNA, the CDR3 is TGTGCCAGCAGTGAGGCTGGGTTAAAAAATTCACCCCTCCACTTT. Translated: CASSEAGLKNSPLHF. The entire variable domain, with the rest obtained from reference TRBV2 and TRBJ1-6, is as follows: EPEVTQTPSHQVTQMGQEVILRCVPISNHLYFYWYRQILGQKVEFLVSFYNNEISEKSEIFDDQFSVERPDGSNFTLKIRSTKLEDSAMYFCASSEAGLKNSPLHFGNGTRLTVT.

CDR3 residues: CASRPDRGRNQPQHF. The CDR3 DNA follows: TGTGCCAGTAGGCCGGACAGGGGAAGAAATCAGCCCCAGCATTTT. The chain couples TRBV19 to TRBJ1-5; TRBD1 aligns across 9 bases. Germline V gene data show CDR1 as LNHDA and CDR2 as SQIVND (reference sequence). This CDR3 is built from 15 residues. V was pared by 6 bases and J by 4 bases, with 7 bases of the junction left unmatched.

This sequence joins TRBV7-9 and TRBJ1-3; TRBD1 matches 7 bases. This CDR3 is built from 19 residues. The J segment lost 0 bases and the V segment lost 2 bases, leaving 13 bases of the junction unmatched. Germline V gene data show CDR1 as SEHNR and CDR2 as FQNEAQ (reference sequence). CDR3 DNA sequence: TGTGCCAGCAGCTTAAGAAGGCCGGGACAGTTAAACTCTGGAAACACCATATATTTT. Amino acids: CASSLRRPGQLNSGNTIYF.

The rearrangement joins TRBV7-2 to TRBJ2-5, with D possibly TRBD2 on 5 matching bases. The V and J ends lost 1 base and 2 bases respectively, with 20 bases between them. The length of the CDR3 is 18 residues. In germline, CDR1 is SGHTA, CDR2 FQGNSA. The CDR3 spells CASSLVRASGRLQETQYF. CDR3 DNA sequence: TGTGCCAGCAGCTTAGTTCGGGCGAGCGGAAGATTACAAGAGACCCAGTACTTC. The whole variable domain, filled in from reference TRBV7-2 and TRBJ2-5, reads GAGVSQSPSNKVTEKGKDVELRCDPISGHTALYWYRQSLGQGLEFLIYFQGNSAPDKSGLPSDRFSAERTGGSVSTLTIQRTQQEDSAVYLCASSLVRASGRLQETQYFGPGTRLLVL.

The rearrangement links TRBV19 to TRBJ1-2; TRBD1 matches 7 bases. This CDR3 region has 16 residues. Germline CDR1 and CDR2: LNHDA and SQIVND (reference sequence). After removal of 5 bases from V and 1 base from J, the junction contained 10 bases not matched to a gene. The CDR3 DNA reads TGTGCCAGTAGTCTTCCGACAGGGAGTTTTAACTATGGCTACACCTTC. Encoded protein: CASSLPTGSFNYGYTF.

J is TRBJ2-2 and V is TRBV9, with TRBD2 matching over 8 bases. Trimming cost V 4 bases and J 8 bases; bases outside gene matches: 16. Germline V gives CDR1 SGDLS, CDR2 YYNGEE. The CDR3 has 17 residues. The CDR3 region has the DNA TGTGCCAGCAGCCCACATGGGACTAGTGGGTTATCTGGGGAGCTGTTTTTT. Amino acids: CASSPHGTSGLSGELFF.

The gene calls are TRBV30 and TRBJ1-6; TRBD1 is a possible D gene (5 bases). The CDR3 length is 13 residues. Germline-derived CDR1 and CDR2 are GTSNPN and SVGIG (reference sequence). Trimming took off 6 bases at V and 7 bases at J, with 13 bases between the two ends. CDR3 nucleotide sequence: TGTGCCTGCAGACAGTCTTCGAATTCACCCCTCCACTTT. It encodes CACRQSSNSPLHF.

V and J are TRBV5-1 and TRBJ2-3; D possibly corresponds to TRBD2 (6 bases). The germline CDR1 and CDR2 sequences are SGHRS and YFSETQ. Trimming shortened V by 1 base and J by 4 bases, and 7 bases separated the two germline ends. The CDR3 spans 13 residues. Here the CDR3 reads CASSLWGADTQYF. For the CDR3, the DNA is TGCGCCAGCAGCTTGTGGGGGGCAGATACGCAGTATTTT.

Notes on this clone: The sample has other DNA sequences that encode this CDR3 too. The V and J genes are TRBV14 and TRBJ2-7; D is uncertain. The V gene lost 1 base and the J gene lost 9 bases, with 10 bases spanning the gap. CDR3 length equals 12 residues. CDR1 and CDR2 from the germline V gene are SGHDN and FVKESK. The CDR3, as DNA: TGTGCCAGCAGCCAAGCATCTCCGTCGCAGTACTTC. This sequence encodes CASSQASPSQYF.

The chain links TRBV5-6 to TRBJ2-7; D ambiguous. CDR1 and CDR2 from the germline V gene are SGHDT and YYEEEE. CDR3 length: 14 residues. With 5 bases removed from V and 2 bases from J, the gap between germline ends came to 14 bases. This CDR3 reads CASSRRGRTYEQYF. CDR3 coding DNA: TGTGCCAGCAGTCGGCGCGGCAGAACCTACGAGCAGTACTTC. Complete variable domain (other parts from reference TRBV5-6 and TRBJ2-7): DAGVTQSPTHLIKTRGQQVTLRCSPKSGHDTVSWYQQALGQGPQFIFQYYEEEERQRGNFPDRFSGHQFPNYSSELNVNALLLGDSALYLCASSRRGRTYEQYFGPGTRLTVT.

V usage is TRBV28 and J usage is TRBJ2-1; 9 bases align to TRBD1. CDR3 length: 12 amino acids. The germline V gene encodes CDR1 MDHEN and CDR2 SYDVKM. The ends lost 10 bases at V and 8 bases at J; junction bases unmatched: 6. The CDR3: CATGQGRHEQFF. For the CDR3, the DNA is TGTGCCACCGGACAGGGGAGGCATGAGCAGTTCTTC.

The chain employs TRBV29-1 and TRBJ2-7; D may be TRBD1 (6 bases). Between the trimmed V and J ends, which lost 6 bases and 3 bases, there was a span of 18 bases. Germline values: CDR1 SQVTM, CDR2 ANQGSEA. CDR3 length equals 14 residues. CDR3 in amino acids: CSVTRTVPDYEQYF. CDR3 DNA: TGCAGCGTCACGAGGACAGTCCCCGACTACGAGCAGTACTTC.

V gene TRBV4-1 combines with J gene TRBJ2-2; 11 bases match TRBD2. V was pared by 0 bases and J by 16 bases, with 4 bases of the junction left unmatched. There are 13 residues in the CDR3. The germline V gene encodes CDR1 MGHRA and CDR2 YSYEKL. CDR3 sequence: CASSQEGTSGRFF. The DNA of the CDR3 is TGCGCCAGCAGCCAAGAAGGAACTAGCGGGAGGTTTTTT.

The chain employs TRBV5-6 and TRBJ1-1; TRBD1 matches at 8 bases. The germline gives CDR1 SGHDT, CDR2 YYEEEE. The CDR3 runs 15 residues. Trimming cost V 4 bases and J 7 bases; bases outside gene matches: 12. CDR3 bases: TGTGCCAGCAGCAACGGGGGGACAGGATCTGATGAAGCTTTCTTT. Its translation is CASSNGGTGSDEAFF.

The chain carries TRBV19 and TRBJ2-2; tentative D call: TRBD2 (5 bases). CDR3 length: 15 residues. The V gene lost 4 bases and the J gene lost 6 bases, with 15 bases spanning the gap. CDR1 LNHDA and CDR2 SQIVND come from the germline V gene (reference sequence). As DNA, the CDR3 is TGTGCCAGTAGTACCGCGGACTCTCGCGCCGGGGAGCTGTTTTTT. Amino acids: CASSTADSRAGELFF.

The chain employs TRBV7-6 and TRBJ2-7, with 7 bases lining up with TRBD2. Germline values: CDR1 SGHVS, CDR2 FNYEAQ. This CDR3 spans 16 amino acids. The trim removed 0 bases at V and 2 bases at J, leaving 7 bases unmatched. The CDR3 nucleotides read TGTGCCAGCAGCTTAGCGTCGGCTAGCGGCGCCTACGAGCAGTACTTC. The encoded protein is CASSLASASGAYEQYF.

The chain links TRBV7-3 to TRBJ2-3, with D unclear. The V end lost 5 bases, the J end lost 4 bases, and 13 bases lay between the germline ends. This CDR3 is built from 14 residues. The V gene's germline CDR1 is SGHTA and CDR2 FQGTGA. CDR3 sequence (DNA): TGTGCCAGCAGCCCCTCGCCCGGATCAGATACGCAGTATTTT. Translating it yields CASSPSPGSDTQYF.